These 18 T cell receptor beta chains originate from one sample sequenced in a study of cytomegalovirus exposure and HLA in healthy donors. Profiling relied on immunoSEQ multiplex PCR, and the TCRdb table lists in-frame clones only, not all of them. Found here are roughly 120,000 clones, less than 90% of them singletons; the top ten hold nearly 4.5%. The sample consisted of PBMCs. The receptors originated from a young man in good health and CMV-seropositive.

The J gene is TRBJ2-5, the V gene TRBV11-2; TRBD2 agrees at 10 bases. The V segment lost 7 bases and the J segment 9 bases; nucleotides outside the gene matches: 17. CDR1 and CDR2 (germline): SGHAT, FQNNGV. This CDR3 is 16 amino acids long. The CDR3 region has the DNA TGTGCCAGCACAACCGGGACTAGCGCTTCGTCGGTGGCCCAGTACTTC. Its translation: CASTTGTSASSVAQYF.

The DNA of the CDR3 is TGTGCCAGCACCCCTGGGGGGACCTCCTACGAGCAGTACTTC. It translates to CASTPGGTSYEQYF. The chain recombines TRBV28 with TRBJ2-7, with D tentatively TRBD2 (6 bases). Germline V gives CDR1 MDHEN, CDR2 SYDVKM. The V and J ends lost 7 bases and 0 bases respectively, with 13 bases between them. The CDR3 totals 14 residues. Full variable domain (missing parts from reference TRBV28 and TRBJ2-7): DVKVTQSSRYLVKRTGEKVFLECVQDMDHENMFWYRQDPGLGLRLIYFSYDVKMKEKGDIPEGYSVSREKKERFSLILESASTNQTSMYLCASTPGGTSYEQYFGPGTRLTVT.

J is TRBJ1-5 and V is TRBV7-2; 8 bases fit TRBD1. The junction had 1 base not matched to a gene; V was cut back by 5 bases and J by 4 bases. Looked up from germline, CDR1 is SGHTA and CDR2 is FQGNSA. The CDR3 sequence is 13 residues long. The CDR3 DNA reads TGTGCCAGCAGCGGGGACAGGAATCAGCCCCAGCATTTT. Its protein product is CASSGDRNQPQHF.

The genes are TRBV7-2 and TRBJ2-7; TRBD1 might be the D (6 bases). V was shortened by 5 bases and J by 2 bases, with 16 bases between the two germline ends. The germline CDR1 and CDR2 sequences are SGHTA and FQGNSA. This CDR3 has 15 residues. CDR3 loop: CASSPRGLLPYEQYF. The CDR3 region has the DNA TGTGCCAGCAGCCCGAGGGGGTTACTTCCCTACGAGCAGTACTTC. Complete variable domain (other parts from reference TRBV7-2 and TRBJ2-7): GAGVSQSPSNKVTEKGKDVELRCDPISGHTALYWYRQSLGQGLEFLIYFQGNSAPDKSGLPSDRFSAERTGGSVSTLTIQRTQQEDSAVYLCASSPRGLLPYEQYFGPGTRLTVT.

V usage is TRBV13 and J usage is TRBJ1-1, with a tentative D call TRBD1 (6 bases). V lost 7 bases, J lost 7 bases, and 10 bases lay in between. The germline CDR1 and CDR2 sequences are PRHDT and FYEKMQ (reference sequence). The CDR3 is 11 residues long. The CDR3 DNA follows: TGTGCCAGCACCAAGGGGGTTGAAGCTTTCTTT. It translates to CASTKGVEAFF.

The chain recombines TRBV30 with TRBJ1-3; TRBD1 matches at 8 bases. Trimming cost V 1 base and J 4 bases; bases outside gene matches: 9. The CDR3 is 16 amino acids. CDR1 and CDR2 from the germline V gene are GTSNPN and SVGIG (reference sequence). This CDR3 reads CAWSGRTGKRGNTIYF. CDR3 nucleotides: TGTGCCTGGAGTGGACGGACAGGGAAGAGAGGAAACACCATATATTTT.

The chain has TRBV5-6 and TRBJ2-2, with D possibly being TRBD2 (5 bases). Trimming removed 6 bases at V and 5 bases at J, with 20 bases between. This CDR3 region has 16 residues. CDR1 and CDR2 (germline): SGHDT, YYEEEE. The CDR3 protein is CASTDPPGRLTGELFF. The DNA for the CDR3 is TGTGCCAGCACCGACCCGCCGGGGAGACTTACCGGGGAGCTGTTTTTT.

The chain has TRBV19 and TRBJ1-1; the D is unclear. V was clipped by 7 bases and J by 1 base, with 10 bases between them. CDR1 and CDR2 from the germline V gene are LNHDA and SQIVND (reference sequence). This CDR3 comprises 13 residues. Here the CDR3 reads CASNKRPNTEAFF. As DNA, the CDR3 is TGTGCCAGTAACAAGCGCCCGAACACTGAAGCTTTCTTT.

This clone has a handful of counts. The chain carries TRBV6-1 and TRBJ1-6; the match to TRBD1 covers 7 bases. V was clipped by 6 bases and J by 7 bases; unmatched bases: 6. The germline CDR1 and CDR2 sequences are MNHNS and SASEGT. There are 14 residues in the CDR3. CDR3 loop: CASSGQVLNSPLHF. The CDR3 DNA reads TGTGCCAGCAGCGGACAGGTTCTAAATTCACCCCTCCACTTT.

The DNA of the CDR3 is TGTGCCAGCTCACCTGGTGGGCGGGGAGATACAGATACGCAGTATTTT. As protein: CASSPGGRGDTDTQYF. The J gene is TRBJ2-3, the V gene TRBV14; maybe TRBD2 (6 bases). Germline lookup yields CDR1 SGHDN and CDR2 FVKESK. This CDR3 region has 16 residues. V dropped 8 bases and J dropped 3 bases, with 21 bases sitting between them.

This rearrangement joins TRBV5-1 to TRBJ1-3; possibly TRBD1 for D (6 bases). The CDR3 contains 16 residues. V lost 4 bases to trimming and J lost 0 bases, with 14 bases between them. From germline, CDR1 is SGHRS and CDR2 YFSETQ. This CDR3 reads CASSPGQSNSGNTIYF. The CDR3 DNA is TGCGCCAGCAGCCCCGGACAGTCCAACTCTGGAAACACCATATATTTT.

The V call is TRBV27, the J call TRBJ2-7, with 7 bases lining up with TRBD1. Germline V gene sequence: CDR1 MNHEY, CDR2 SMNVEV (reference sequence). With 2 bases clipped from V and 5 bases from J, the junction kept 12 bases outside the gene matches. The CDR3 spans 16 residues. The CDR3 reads CASSLVGGQVHHEQYF. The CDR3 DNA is TGTGCCAGCAGTTTAGTGGGTGGACAGGTCCACCACGAGCAGTACTTC.

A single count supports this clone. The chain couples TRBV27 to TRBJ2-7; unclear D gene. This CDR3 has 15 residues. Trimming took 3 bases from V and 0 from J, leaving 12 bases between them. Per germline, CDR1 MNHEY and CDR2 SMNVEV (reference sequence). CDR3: CASSLYPRGSYEQYF. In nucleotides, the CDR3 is TGTGCCAGCAGTTTGTATCCTCGAGGCTCCTACGAGCAGTACTTC.

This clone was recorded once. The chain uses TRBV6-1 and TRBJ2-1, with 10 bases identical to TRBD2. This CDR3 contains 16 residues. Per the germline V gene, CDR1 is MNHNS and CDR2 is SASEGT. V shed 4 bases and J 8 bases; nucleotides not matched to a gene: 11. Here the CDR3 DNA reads TGTGCCAGCAGTGCCTTTAAAGCGGGGGGGTGGCATGAGCAGTTCTTC. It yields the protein CASSAFKAGGWHEQFF.

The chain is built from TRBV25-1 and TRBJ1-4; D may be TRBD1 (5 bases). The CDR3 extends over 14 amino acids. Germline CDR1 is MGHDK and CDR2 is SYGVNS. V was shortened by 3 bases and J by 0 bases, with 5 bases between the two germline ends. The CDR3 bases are TGTGCCAGCAGTGACAGGGCAACTAATGAAAAACTGTTTTTT. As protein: CASSDRATNEKLFF. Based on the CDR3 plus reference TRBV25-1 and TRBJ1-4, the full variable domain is EADIYQTPRYLVIGTGKKITLECSQTMGHDKMYWYQQDPGMELHLIHYSYGVNSTEKGDLSSESTVSRIRTEHFPLTLESARPSHTSQYLCASSDRATNEKLFFGSGTQLSVL.

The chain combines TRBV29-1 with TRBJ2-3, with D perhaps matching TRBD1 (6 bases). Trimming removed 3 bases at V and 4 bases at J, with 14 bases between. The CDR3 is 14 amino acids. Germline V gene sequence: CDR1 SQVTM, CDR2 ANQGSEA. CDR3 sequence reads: CSVEGAGKADTQYF. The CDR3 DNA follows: TGCAGCGTTGAGGGGGCAGGGAAGGCAGATACGCAGTATTTT.

CDR3: CASSLEGGWAPSPLHF. In nucleotides, the CDR3 is TGTGCCAGCAGCTTAGAGGGAGGTTGGGCACCATCACCCCTCCACTTT. The chain joins TRBV7-9 to TRBJ1-6; D gene unclear. The CDR3 has 16 residues. V lost 1 base, J lost 10 bases, and 17 bases lay in between. CDR1 and CDR2 (germline): SEHNR, FQNEAQ (reference sequence).

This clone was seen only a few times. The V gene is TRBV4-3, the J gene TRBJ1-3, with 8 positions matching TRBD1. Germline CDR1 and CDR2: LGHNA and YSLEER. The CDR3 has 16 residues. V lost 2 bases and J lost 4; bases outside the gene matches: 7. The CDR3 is CASSQKTGVSGNTIYF. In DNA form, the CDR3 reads TGCGCCAGCAGCCAAAAGACAGGGGTTTCGGGAAACACCATATATTTT.